Below, one T cell receptor beta chain is given with its context. What it binds is not known. It is unclear where the CDR3 begins or ends on the DNA, so no DNA is shown, and the CDR3 is as TCRdb lists it. The CDR3 length is 19 residues, termini included. This record comes from a study of beta chain features in type 1 diabetes. Study-level information: On cell yields, gender and age, patients and healthy donors were similar.

Study-wide points: Individuals with type 1 diabetes displayed fewer insertions and more deletions at VDJ junctions.

The sequenced template was cDNA made from the entire isolated RNA. Naive, central memory and regulatory T cell samples produced a mean of approximately 3.6 million reads. Sequencing was performed with immunoSEQ multiplex PCR; in TCRdb, only in-frame clones are kept and a portion is missing. The sample has about 340,000 clones, approximately 8% seen once; the top ten hold around 0.45%. This receptor was identified in a woman between 18 and 29 years old in good health. This rearrangement joins TRBV21-1 to TRBJ2-7; the listed D gene, TRBD1, was not tested against the DNA. TRBV21-1 counts as a pseudogene. Sequenced: central memory CD4+ T cells from blood. The CDR3 region is CASRSTRDRYLCSGYEQYF.